These T cell receptor beta chains were read from a single sample in a study of cytomegalovirus exposure and HLA in healthy donors. The method was immunoSEQ multiplex PCR; TCRdb's version includes in-frame clones alone and lacks a portion of them. Of about 87,000 clones in the sample, around 8% are singletons; the top ten hold 2.3%. Sequencing was carried out using PBMCs. These receptors came from a man aged 45-60 years in good health and CMV-seronegative. Both conserved end residues are part of each CDR3. Fields, in order: V gene, D gene, CDR3 length, clone size, J gene, CDR3 protein, CDR3 DNA. The D gene is left open where the match is weak. Some rows have no size entry. The others give once, few or many, or a class for an expanded clone.

V gene: TRBV5-4
D gene: TRBD1
CDR3 length: 18
clone size: few
J gene: TRBJ2-6
CDR3 protein: CASSRRDSRTSGANVLTF
CDR3 DNA: TGTGCCAGCAGCCGCCGGGACAGCCGAACCTCTGGGGCCAACGTCCTGACTTTC

V gene: TRBV6-1
D gene: .
CDR3 length: 15
clone size: .
J gene: TRBJ1-4
CDR3 protein: CASSENSGDREKLFF
CDR3 DNA: TGTGCCAGCAGTGAAAATTCGGGGGATCGGGAAAAACTGTTTTTT

V gene: TRBV7-9
D gene: .
CDR3 length: 11
clone size: .
J gene: TRBJ2-7
CDR3 protein: CASSLGPIGIF
CDR3 DNA: TGTGCCAGCAGCTTAGGACCCATCGGGATCTTC

V gene: TRBV25-1
D gene: TRBD1
CDR3 length: 16
clone size: few
J gene: TRBJ2-6
CDR3 protein: CASSEGTASGANVLTF
CDR3 DNA: TGTGCCAGCAGTGAAGGGACAGCCTCTGGGGCCAACGTCCTGACTTTC

V gene: TRBV11-2
D gene: .
CDR3 length: 15
clone size: few
J gene: TRBJ2-7
CDR3 protein: CASRRERGLSYEQYF
CDR3 DNA: TGTGCCAGCCGGCGGGAAAGGGGCCTCTCCTACGAGCAGTACTTC

V gene: TRBV2
D gene: .
CDR3 length: 13
clone size: .
J gene: TRBJ2-7
CDR3 protein: CASSRESDYEQYF
CDR3 DNA: TGTGCCAGCAGCCGGGAAAGTGATTACGAGCAGTACTTC

V gene: TRBV5-1
D gene: .
CDR3 length: 15
clone size: .
J gene: TRBJ2-1
CDR3 protein: CASSLEGGPYNEQFF
CDR3 DNA: TGCGCCAGCAGCTTGGAAGGGGGACCCTACAATGAGCAGTTCTTC

V gene: TRBV28
D gene: .
CDR3 length: 13
clone size: .
J gene: TRBJ1-2
CDR3 protein: CASSLQQLYGYTF
CDR3 DNA: TGTGCCAGCAGTTTACAACAGTTGTATGGCTACACCTTC

V gene: TRBV7-9
D gene: .
CDR3 length: 15
clone size: few
J gene: TRBJ2-1
CDR3 protein: CASSPQAGHGNEQFF
CDR3 DNA: TGTGCCAGCAGCCCTCAGGCGGGCCATGGCAATGAGCAGTTCTTC

V gene: TRBV9
D gene: TRBD2
CDR3 length: 17
clone size: .
J gene: TRBJ2-1
CDR3 protein: CASSPLSLSGSPYEQFF
CDR3 DNA: TGTGCCAGCAGCCCCCTCTCCCTTAGCGGGAGTCCGTATGAGCAGTTCTTC

V gene: TRBV25-1
D gene: TRBD1
CDR3 length: 15
clone size: few
J gene: TRBJ2-1
CDR3 protein: CASSAEQGVRDEQFF
CDR3 DNA: TGTGCCAGCAGTGCAGAACAGGGGGTTCGCGATGAGCAGTTCTTC

V gene: TRBV5-1
D gene: TRBD1
CDR3 length: 16
clone size: .
J gene: TRBJ1-5
CDR3 protein: CASSLGDRGSNQHQHF
CDR3 DNA: TGCGCCAGCAGCTTGGGTGACAGGGGTAGCAATCAGCACCAGCATTTT

V gene: TRBV27
D gene: .
CDR3 length: 15
clone size: few
J gene: TRBJ2-5
CDR3 protein: CATDPDTGDQETQYF
CDR3 DNA: TGTGCCACCGACCCCGATACGGGGGACCAAGAGACCCAGTACTTC

V gene: TRBV9
D gene: .
CDR3 length: 14
clone size: .
J gene: TRBJ1-6
CDR3 protein: CASRSGSYNSPLHF
CDR3 DNA: TGTGCCAGCAGGTCCGGCTCCTATAATTCACCCCTCCACTTT

V gene: TRBV25-1
D gene: .
CDR3 length: 14
clone size: few
J gene: TRBJ2-1
CDR3 protein: CASSYGTYYNEQFF
CDR3 DNA: TGTGCCAGCAGCTATGGGACATACTACAATGAGCAGTTCTTC

V gene: TRBV5-1
D gene: TRBD1
CDR3 length: 14
clone size: few
J gene: TRBJ1-2
CDR3 protein: CASSLEGADYGYTF
CDR3 DNA: TGCGCCAGCAGCTTGGAGGGGGCCGACTATGGCTACACCTTC

V gene: TRBV28
D gene: TRBD1
CDR3 length: 14
clone size: .
J gene: TRBJ1-1
CDR3 protein: CASSKGGLNTEAFF
CDR3 DNA: TGTGCCAGCAGTAAAGGGGGCTTGAACACTGAAGCTTTCTTT

V gene: TRBV7-7
D gene: TRBD1
CDR3 length: 16
clone size: few
J gene: TRBJ2-3
CDR3 protein: CASSPFAGTGADTQYF
CDR3 DNA: TGTGCTAGCAGCCCCTTTGCGGGGACAGGCGCAGATACGCAGTATTTT

V gene: TRBV28
D gene: .
CDR3 length: 10
clone size: .
J gene: TRBJ1-1
CDR3 protein: CATQFTEAFF
CDR3 DNA: TGTGCCACTCAGTTCACTGAAGCTTTCTTT

V gene: TRBV5-6
D gene: .
CDR3 length: 11
clone size: many
J gene: TRBJ2-1
CDR3 protein: CASSLLDEQFF
CDR3 DNA: TGTGCCAGCAGCTTGCTAGATGAGCAGTTCTTC

V gene: TRBV28
D gene: TRBD2
CDR3 length: 15
clone size: few
J gene: TRBJ2-3
CDR3 protein: CASSDPSGSSLGQYF
CDR3 DNA: TGTGCCAGCAGTGACCCTAGCGGTTCATCGTTGGGGCAGTATTTT

V gene: TRBV27
D gene: TRBD2
CDR3 length: 15
clone size: few
J gene: TRBJ2-5
CDR3 protein: CASSPLASGGETQYF
CDR3 DNA: TGTGCCAGCAGTCCCTTAGCTAGCGGGGGAGAGACCCAGTACTTC

V gene: TRBV27
D gene: TRBD1
CDR3 length: 16
clone size: .
J gene: TRBJ2-7
CDR3 protein: CASRWVGGASSYEQYF
CDR3 DNA: TGTGCCAGCCGGTGGGTAGGGGGCGCGTCAAGCTACGAGCAGTACTTC

V gene: TRBV5-1
D gene: TRBD2
CDR3 length: 18
clone size: .
J gene: TRBJ2-5
CDR3 protein: CASSSDPTSASMLKTQYF
CDR3 DNA: TGCGCCAGCAGCTCCGACCCGACTAGCGCCTCGATGCTTAAGACCCAGTACTTC

V gene: TRBV13
D gene: TRBD1
CDR3 length: 14
clone size: few
J gene: TRBJ2-7
CDR3 protein: CASSSLRGPSYQYF
CDR3 DNA: TGTGCCAGCAGTTCACTAAGGGGGCCCTCTTACCAATACTTC

V gene: TRBV10-1
D gene: TRBD2
CDR3 length: 18
clone size: few
J gene: TRBJ2-3
CDR3 protein: CASSELSYSGESGDTQYF
CDR3 DNA: TGCGCCAGCAGTGAGTTATCGTATAGCGGGGAGTCCGGGGATACGCAGTATTTT

V gene: TRBV4-1
D gene: TRBD1
CDR3 length: 16
clone size: .
J gene: TRBJ1-2
CDR3 protein: CASSQVGTGRYYGYTF
CDR3 DNA: TGCGCCAGCAGCCAAGTGGGGACAGGACGCTACTATGGCTACACCTTC

V gene: TRBV7-8
D gene: .
CDR3 length: 16
clone size: few
J gene: TRBJ1-5
CDR3 protein: CASSRRDTGSNQPQHF
CDR3 DNA: TGTGCCAGCAGCCGAAGGGACACAGGGAGCAATCAGCCCCAGCATTTT

V gene: TRBV30
D gene: TRBD2
CDR3 length: 13
clone size: few
J gene: TRBJ2-3
CDR3 protein: CAGGDGATDTQYF
CDR3 DNA: TGTGCCGGGGGGGACGGAGCCACAGATACGCAGTATTTT

V gene: TRBV5-1
D gene: TRBD2
CDR3 length: 16
clone size: .
J gene: TRBJ2-1
CDR3 protein: CASSPDQRGAYNEQFF
CDR3 DNA: TGCGCCAGCAGCCCGGACCAGCGGGGGGCTTACAATGAGCAGTTCTTC

V gene: TRBV30
D gene: TRBD2
CDR3 length: 15
clone size: .
J gene: TRBJ2-7
CDR3 protein: CAWSVGSGTRNEQYF
CDR3 DNA: TGTGCCTGGAGCGTCGGGAGCGGGACGAGGAACGAGCAGTACTTC

V gene: TRBV5-1
D gene: TRBD1
CDR3 length: 15
clone size: few
J gene: TRBJ2-7
CDR3 protein: CASSPGTELSYEQYF
CDR3 DNA: TGCGCCAGCAGCCCTGGGACAGAGCTGTCCTACGAGCAGTACTTC

V gene: TRBV6-1
D gene: .
CDR3 length: 12
clone size: .
J gene: TRBJ1-5
CDR3 protein: CASKLSNQPQHF
CDR3 DNA: TGTGCCAGCAAGCTAAGCAATCAGCCCCAGCATTTT

V gene: TRBV4-2
D gene: TRBD1
CDR3 length: 17
clone size: few
J gene: TRBJ1-1
CDR3 protein: CASSRQPSGQVNTEAFF
CDR3 DNA: TGTGCCAGCAGCAGACAACCTTCGGGACAGGTGAACACTGAAGCTTTCTTT

V gene: TRBV27
D gene: .
CDR3 length: 16
clone size: .
J gene: TRBJ1-6
CDR3 protein: CASSLIPGVANSPLHF
CDR3 DNA: TGTGCCAGCAGTTTAATACCCGGGGTGGCAAATTCACCCCTCCACTTT

V gene: TRBV10-3
D gene: .
CDR3 length: 15
clone size: .
J gene: TRBJ2-7
CDR3 protein: CAISEHKGESYEQYF
CDR3 DNA: TGTGCCATCAGTGAGCACAAGGGGGAATCCTACGAGCAGTACTTC

V gene: TRBV9
D gene: TRBD1
CDR3 length: 16
clone size: .
J gene: TRBJ2-2
CDR3 protein: CASSVGTGKGAGELFF
CDR3 DNA: TGTGCCAGCAGCGTCGGGACAGGGAAAGGGGCCGGGGAGCTGTTTTTT

V gene: TRBV2
D gene: .
CDR3 length: 12
clone size: few
J gene: TRBJ2-5
CDR3 protein: CTSSVFQETQYF
CDR3 DNA: TGTACCAGCAGTGTATTTCAAGAGACCCAGTACTTC

V gene: TRBV7-9
D gene: .
CDR3 length: 13
clone size: few
J gene: TRBJ2-7
CDR3 protein: CASSQGSPYEQYF
CDR3 DNA: TGTGCCAGCAGCCAGGGGTCACCCTACGAGCAGTACTTC

V gene: TRBV28
D gene: TRBD1
CDR3 length: 17
clone size: .
J gene: TRBJ1-2
CDR3 protein: CASSLYGGEGQGAGYTF
CDR3 DNA: TGTGCCAGCAGTTTGTACGGTGGTGAAGGACAGGGGGCTGGCTACACCTTC

V gene: TRBV5-5
D gene: TRBD1
CDR3 length: 16
clone size: .
J gene: TRBJ1-1
CDR3 protein: CASSLSGDRRNTEAFF
CDR3 DNA: TGTGCCAGCAGCTTGTCGGGGGACAGGAGAAACACTGAAGCTTTCTTT